This T cell receptor (beta chain) stems from a study of long-term antiretroviral therapy in people with HIV. Findings and caveats of the study: Data on ART adherence, viral resistance or therapy changes were unavailable.

V lost 4 bases and J lost 3, with 7 bases in between. Germline CDR1 is MRHNA and CDR2 is SNTAGT. The CDR3 is made up of 13 amino acids. Concerning this clone itself: Antigen unknown.

Treatment locations for all participants with HIV were in the United States. With survey level as its setting, the immunoSEQ assay was v3.0. Each sample aimed for 40,000-50,000 sequenced T-cell genomes. Repertoires were generated with immunoSEQ multiplex PCR, while TCRdb's copy carries only in-frame clones and drops some. The sample comprises about 24,000 clones, about 95% of which are singletons, and less than 2.5% rests with the top ten. Sequenced here: unsorted PBMCs, sampled 4.8 to 5 years after starting antiretroviral therapy. The chain combines TRBV6-4 with TRBJ1-5; D is undetermined. This receptor was identified in a woman in her 50s with HIV. The CDR3 spells CASSAADNQPQHF. CDR3 nucleotides: TGTGCCAGCAGTGCAGCAGACAATCAGCCCCAGCATTTT.